These 28 T cell receptor beta chains were sequenced from one sample in a study of early T cells in non-severe SARS-CoV-2 infection. TCRdb reprocessed the 5' RACE reads via MiXCR and lists one record per CDR3 protein. Of under 85,000 distinct CDR3 sequences detected, over 10% appear once; the ten largest clones hold 5.2%. The sequencing sample was made of whole blood. These receptors came from an adult who was a healthcare worker with PCR-confirmed SARS-CoV-2 infection or an uninfected control (not recorded which).

The sample holds many counts of this clonotype. The CDR3 is CASSSYRGRTYEQYF. DNA for the CDR3: TGTGCCAGCAGTTCGTACAGGGGGCGAACCTACGAGCAGTACTTC. V and J are TRBV12-3 or TRBV12-4 and TRBJ2-7; 9 bases are shared with TRBD1. The CDR3 consists of 15 residues. The V gene end was trimmed by 4 bases and the J gene end by 2 bases; junction bases not matched to a gene: 6.

The chain employs TRBV7-9 and TRBJ1-4; D not certain. Trimming took 4 bases from V and 0 from J, leaving 6 bases between them. CDR1 and CDR2 (germline): SEHNR, FQNEAQ (reference sequence). The CDR3 contains 14 residues. Here the CDR3 reads CASSSFATNEKLFF. As DNA, the CDR3 is TGTGCCAGCAGCTCCTTTGCAACTAATGAAAAACTGTTTTTT.

Only a few counts were recorded for this clonotype. The chain is built from TRBV29-1 and TRBJ1-3, with D hard to call. Germline CDR1 is SQVTM and CDR2 is ANQGSEA. The CDR3 totals 11 residues. The CDR3 DNA reads TGCAGTGGTAGCTCTGGAAACACCATATATTTT. It specifies CSGSSGNTIYF.

This clonotype was seen more than once but under ten times. The chain couples TRBV18 to TRBJ2-3; 10 bases agree with TRBD2. In germline, CDR1 is KGHSH, CDR2 LQKENI. The CDR3 is made up of 19 amino acids. With V trimmed by 2 bases and J by 0 bases, 11 bases remained unmatched. The CDR3 loop is CASSPTGSSGGPSTDTQYF. CDR3 sequence (DNA): TGTGCCAGCTCACCAACGGGGTCTAGCGGGGGACCCAGCACAGATACGCAGTATTTT.

This clonotype is a singleton in its sample. The genes are TRBV29-1 and TRBJ2-6; maybe TRBD2 (6 bases). There are 14 residues in the CDR3. CDR1 and CDR2 (germline): SQVTM, ANQGSEA. Trimming removed 5 bases from V and 0 bases from J, with 8 bases in between. The CDR3 bases are TGCAGCGTTCGGGGGAACTCTGGGGCCAACGTCCTGACTTTC. Its protein product is CSVRGNSGANVLTF.

The chain is built from TRBV7-9 and TRBJ1-2; 9 bases map to TRBD1. The junction had 3 bases not matched to a gene; V was cut back by 1 base and J by 9 bases. The CDR3 has 13 residues. In germline, CDR1 is SEHNR, CDR2 FQNEAQ (reference sequence). The CDR3 is CASSLGGQGRYTF. In DNA form, the CDR3 reads TGTGCCAGCAGCTTAGGGGGACAGGGCCGCTACACCTTC.

This clonotype was found many times. The chain uses TRBV4-1 and TRBJ2-7, with 10 bases that match TRBD2. The germline V gene encodes CDR1 MGHRA and CDR2 YSYEKL. The CDR3 runs to 16 residues. The V segment lost 1 base and the J segment 5 bases; nucleotides outside the gene matches: 8. Written as DNA, the CDR3 is TGCGCCAGCAGCCAAGTTATAGCGGGGGGCTTGGACGAGCAGTACTTC. It yields the protein CASSQVIAGGLDEQYF.

This clonotype was detected only a few times. The chain links TRBV9 to TRBJ1-6; 8 bases align to TRBD1. In germline, CDR1 is SGDLS, CDR2 YYNGEE. The CDR3 is 15 residues long. With 5 bases clipped from V and 9 bases from J, the junction kept 10 bases outside the gene matches. The CDR3 sequence: CASSFRTGQGSPLHF. The CDR3 DNA reads TGTGCCAGCAGTTTCCGGACAGGGCAGGGTTCACCCCTCCACTTT. The complete variable domain, with remaining parts taken from reference TRBV9 and TRBJ1-6, reads DSGVTQTPKHLITATGQRVTLRCSPRSGDLSVYWYQQSLDQGLQFLIQYYNGEERAKGNILERFSAQQFPDLHSELNLSSLELGDSALYFCASSFRTGQGSPLHFGNGTRLTVT.

This clonotype was observed at least ten times. In DNA, the CDR3 is TGTGCCAGCAGCCAAGATACCAGGAGCTCCTACAATGAGCAGTTCTTC. This codes for CASSQDTRSSYNEQFF. The chain uses TRBV4-2 and TRBJ2-1; D gene ambiguous. Germline CDR1 LGHNA, CDR2 YNFKEQ. The CDR3 has 16 residues. The V gene lost 0 bases and the J gene lost 0 bases, with 9 bases spanning the gap.

This clonotype was seen only a few times. The chain joins TRBV10-3 to TRBJ2-7; TRBD1 agrees at 9 bases. The CDR3 runs to 11 residues. Trimming removed 6 bases from V and 7 bases from J; junction bases left unmatched: 1. Germline V lookup: CDR1 ENHRY, CDR2 SYGVKD. CDR3 amino acids: CAIRDRGEQYF. In nucleotides, the CDR3 is TGTGCCATCAGGGACAGGGGAGAGCAGTACTTC.

The J gene is TRBJ2-7, the V gene TRBV29-1, with D hard to call. This CDR3 contains 11 residues. The germline V and J ends were trimmed by 5 bases and 6 bases, with 11 bases remaining between them. The germline V gene has CDR1 SQVTM and CDR2 ANQGSEA. The CDR3 DNA is TGCAGCGTTAGGACGTATGCCGAGCAGTACTTC. Translated: CSVRTYAEQYF.

This clonotype has only a few counts. The chain recombines TRBV5-1 with TRBJ2-3; 8 positions match TRBD2. In germline, CDR1 is SGHRS, CDR2 YFSETQ. Trimming at V came to 4 bases and at J to 2 bases, leaving 6 bases not matched to a gene. This CDR3 is built from 15 residues. The CDR3 here is CASSRGGTYTDTQYF. In DNA form, the CDR3 reads TGCGCCAGCAGCCGCGGGGGGACCTACACAGATACGCAGTATTTT.

This chain links TRBV6-5 with TRBJ2-5; D is possibly TRBD2 (6 bases). This CDR3 has 14 residues. Germline values: CDR1 MNHEY, CDR2 SVGAGI. Trimming took off 7 bases at V and 4 bases at J, with 16 bases between the two ends. The CDR3 DNA reads as TGTGCCAGCAACCCCGGAGGGGCCAGAGAGACCCAGTACTTC. Translated, it gives CASNPGGARETQYF.

This chain connects TRBV5-1 to TRBJ2-7, with 12 bases identical to TRBD1. The CDR3 spans 16 residues. Unmatched junction bases numbered 10, after V lost 4 bases and J lost 5 bases. Germline CDR1 SGHRS, CDR2 YFSETQ. The CDR3 DNA sequence: TGCGCCAGCAGCCCGGGGACAGGGGGCGCGTTCCACGAGCAGTACTTC. Amino acid sequence: CASSPGTGGAFHEQYF.

At least ten counts were recorded for this clonotype. The gene calls are TRBV5-6 and TRBJ2-2; 9 bases line up with TRBD2. Germline CDR1 is SGHDT and CDR2 is YYEEEE. The trim removed 1 base at V and 8 bases at J, leaving 6 bases unmatched. The CDR3 contains 15 residues. The CDR3 sequence is CASSLRLAGKGELFF. CDR3 nucleotides: TGTGCCAGCAGCTTGCGGCTAGCGGGAAAAGGGGAGCTGTTTTTT.

This clonotype came up many times. This chain connects TRBV20-1 to TRBJ2-1; TRBD2 matches 10 bases. This CDR3 is 16 amino acids long. The V gene end was trimmed by 0 bases and the J gene end by 10 bases; junction bases not matched to a gene: 12. Germline CDR1 reads DFQATT; CDR2 reads SNEGSKA (reference sequence). The CDR3: CSARDPGASGSQEQFF. The CDR3 bases are TGCAGTGCTAGAGATCCGGGGGCTAGCGGGAGTCAGGAGCAGTTCTTC.

This clonotype was counted many times. V is TRBV20-1 and J is TRBJ2-1; the D gene is possibly TRBD2 (6 bases). V lost 6 bases, J lost 3 bases, and 15 bases lay in between. CDR1 is DFQATT, CDR2 SNEGSKA, per germline (reference sequence). The CDR3 has 14 residues. The CDR3 DNA reads as TGCAGTGCCCGGAGGGGAAGGAACTACAATGAGCAGTTCTTC. This translates into CSARRGRNYNEQFF.

The chain recombines TRBV5-1 with TRBJ2-7; a weak D match, TRBD1 (5 bases). The germline V gene has CDR1 SGHRS and CDR2 YFSETQ. V shed 2 bases and J shed 5 bases, with 8 bases lying between them. The CDR3 runs to 12 residues. The CDR3 here is CASSFQGHEQYF. The CDR3 coding sequence is TGCGCCAGCAGCTTTCAGGGCCACGAGCAGTACTTC.

This clonotype has only a few counts. V gene TRBV6-5 combines with J gene TRBJ1-1; 7 nucleotides agree with TRBD1. The CDR3 contains 15 residues. After removal of 4 bases from V and 2 bases from J, the junction contained 7 bases not matched to a gene. Germline V gene sequence: CDR1 MNHEY, CDR2 SVGAGI. CDR3: CASSSRTGYNTEAFF. The CDR3 coding sequence is TGTGCCAGCAGTTCAAGGACAGGCTACAACACTGAAGCTTTCTTT.

The chain uses TRBV15 and TRBJ1-6, with D hard to call. The CDR3 runs 14 residues. Per the germline V gene, CDR1 is LNHNV and CDR2 is YYDKDF (reference sequence). V lost 0 bases to trimming and J lost 10 bases, with 10 bases between them. The CDR3 DNA follows: TGTGCCACCAGCAGAGATGCAGAAGGGTCACCCCTCCACTTT. This translates into CATSRDAEGSPLHF.

In its sample, this clonotype was seen many times. The chain recombines TRBV2 with TRBJ2-7; the D is unclear. The CDR3 totals 14 residues. The germline gives CDR1 SNHLY, CDR2 FYNNEI. V dropped 1 base and J dropped 3 bases, with 10 bases sitting between them. CDR3 protein: CASSEGTHRYEQYF. The CDR3 nucleotides are TGTGCCAGCAGTGAAGGCACGCACCGCTACGAGCAGTACTTC.

This clonotype has a count of ten or more. The chain couples TRBV29-1 to TRBJ1-1; D possibly corresponds to TRBD1 (6 bases). This CDR3 comprises 13 residues. In germline, CDR1 is SQVTM, CDR2 ANQGSEA. Trimming pared 5 bases from V and 4 bases from J, leaving 14 bases between. CDR3 DNA sequence: TGCAGCGTTAGACAGGACGGCCTCACTGAAGCTTTCTTT. This encodes CSVRQDGLTEAFF.

This clonotype was counted between two and nine times. This rearrangement joins TRBV7-3 to TRBJ2-2; D might be TRBD2 (5 bases). The V end lost 4 bases, the J end lost 6 bases, and 15 bases lay between the germline ends. CDR1 is SGHTA and CDR2 is FQGTGA in the germline V gene. This CDR3 region has 15 residues. The CDR3 protein is CASSSTIASPGELFF. DNA of the CDR3: TGTGCCAGCAGCTCGACCATAGCGAGCCCCGGGGAGCTGTTTTTT.

This clonotype appeared many times. This chain's CDR3 is CASSEAKGRGRMEEKLFF. Here the CDR3 DNA reads TGTGCCAGCAGTGAAGCCAAAGGCAGGGGAAGGATGGAAGAAAAACTGTTTTTT. The J gene is TRBJ1-4, the V gene TRBV6-1, with D possibly being TRBD1 (6 bases). Germline V CDR1 and CDR2: MNHNS, SASEGT. This CDR3 has 18 residues. V was shortened by 0 bases and J by 8 bases, with 22 bases between the two germline ends.

The chain carries TRBV7-9 and TRBJ2-5; TRBD2 agrees at 7 bases. Germline trimming cut 3 bases from V and 5 bases from J; bases unmatched to any gene: 3. CDR1 is SEHNR, CDR2 FQNEAQ, per germline (reference sequence). This CDR3 contains 13 residues. The CDR3 DNA reads as TGTGCCAGCAGCTTTGAGGGAGGGGAGACCCAGTACTTC. Protein sequence: CASSFEGGETQYF.

This clonotype has a handful of counts. The V call is TRBV5-4, the J call TRBJ1-2, with 9 bases identical to TRBD1. Germline V gives CDR1 SGHNT, CDR2 YYREEE (reference sequence). V shed 4 bases, J shed 5 bases, and the junction held 6 bases outside the gene matches. The CDR3 covers 14 residues. The CDR3 bases are TGTGCCAGCAGCCGGACAGGGGTGGAATATGGCTACACCTTC. Translated, it gives CASSRTGVEYGYTF.

This clonotype was counted a few times. J is TRBJ2-3 and V is TRBV24-1; possibly TRBD2 for D (6 bases). The germline V gene encodes CDR1 KGHDR and CDR2 SFDVKD. Trimming left V 3 bases short and J 11 bases short, with 20 bases between. The CDR3 has 15 residues. The CDR3 DNA reads TGTGCCACCAGTGATCCCTCGGGACTCCCTTCGGGGCAGTATTTT. It specifies CATSDPSGLPSGQYF.

This clonotype appeared many times. This rearrangement joins TRBV7-2 to TRBJ2-2, with no clear D. Germline CDR1 is SGHTA and CDR2 is FQGNSA. V lost 5 bases and J 1 base, leaving 14 bases between the germline ends. This CDR3 region has 16 residues. CDR3 loop: CASSPPSRLNTGELFF. In DNA form, the CDR3 reads TGTGCCAGCAGCCCTCCGTCTAGGTTGAACACCGGGGAGCTGTTTTTT. The whole variable domain, filled in from reference TRBV7-2 and TRBJ2-2, reads GAGVSQSPSNKVTEKGKDVELRCDPISGHTALYWYRQSLGQGLEFLIYFQGNSAPDKSGLPSDRFSAERTGGSVSTLTIQRTQQEDSAVYLCASSPPSRLNTGELFFGEGSRLTVL.